A selection of T cell receptor beta chains follows, all from one sample in a study of a mutant IDH1 vaccine in newly diagnosed glioma. Antigen specificity for these receptors is unknown. Produced via immunoSEQ multiplex PCR; TCRdb's table is partial and in-frame only. The sample yields around 50,000 clones, roughly 83% seen once. The sample in question was PBMCs, obtained from a glioma patient whose treatment included an IDH1 peptide vaccine. These receptors came from a woman aged 25 to 39 with glioma. Some clones in this sample may be carry-over from other donors' samples. CDR3s include the opening cysteine and the closing phenylalanine or tryptophan.

J | V | CDR3
TRBJ2-7 | TRBV19 | CASSIVGTGLHEQYF
TRBJ2-7 | TRBV5-4 | CASSPPGQGAYEQYF
TRBJ2-1 | TRBV2 | CASSVYNEQFF
TRBJ2-1 | TRBV29-1 | CSVEGRGFYNEQFF
TRBJ1-1 | TRBV29-1 | CSVEDGEGAEAFF
TRBJ2-7 | TRBV18 | CASSPGKSGQGDDEQYF
TRBJ1-1 | TRBV30 | CAWSRPGGRGGAFF
TRBJ1-5 | TRBV6-1 | CASSEGSNSNQPQHF
TRBJ2-5 | TRBV19 | CASRAGLAVQETQYF
TRBJ2-7 | TRBV19 | CASSMELRYEQYF
TRBJ1-5 | TRBV12-2 | CASRLVGTGGGNQPQHF
TRBJ1-2 | TRBV6-1 | CASSEYQGQVNGYTF
TRBJ2-7 | TRBV29-1 | CSVGEVTYEQYF
TRBJ2-7 | TRBV5-4 | CASSFLDSYEQYF
TRBJ2-2 | TRBV4-1 | CASSPSLADHTGELFF
TRBJ2-1 | TRBV19 | CASRITPGAKRESFF
TRBJ2-5 | TRBV4-1 | CASSQVLAGGWETQYF
TRBJ2-2 | TRBV9 | CASSANGGELFF
TRBJ2-7 | TRBV7-9 | CASRNPGDTDYEQYF
TRBJ2-5 | TRBV19 | CASSFGTETQYF